The rows below give T cell receptor beta chains drawn from one sample of a study of CD8 T cells in ankylosing spondylitis. TCRdb reprocessed the 5' RACE reads with MiXCR, giving one entry per CDR3 protein. The sample shows 750,000 to 850,000 distinct CDR3 sequences, approximately 10% of them seen only once. Sequencing was done on a sample of blood, either unsorted or a sorted T cell fraction (not recorded which). The receptors derive from a male donor with ankylosing spondylitis. Both conserved end residues are part of each CDR3. A D gene is named only where the DNA matches it firmly. Clone size is shown for a subset of rows, as once, few, many or a class of expanded clone.

j_gene: TRBJ2-7; d_gene: TRBD2; v_gene: TRBV15; abundance: -; CDR3nt: TGTGCCACCAGCGGGGGGGGTGATGCCTCCTACGAGCAGTACTTC; CDR3aa: CATSGGGDASYEQYF
j_gene: TRBJ2-3; d_gene: -; v_gene: TRBV29-1; abundance: medium-sized; CDR3nt: TGCAGCGTTGAGTCTAGCACAGATACGCAGTATTTT; CDR3aa: CSVESSTDTQYF
j_gene: TRBJ2-7; d_gene: -; v_gene: TRBV20-1; abundance: few; CDR3nt: TGCAGTGCTGGGCGCCGGACTGGCTCCTACGAGCAGTACTTC; CDR3aa: CSAGRRTGSYEQYF
j_gene: TRBJ1-2; d_gene: -; v_gene: TRBV10-3; abundance: few; CDR3nt: TGTGCCATATCGAACCCCTATGGCTACACCTTC; CDR3aa: CAISNPYGYTF
j_gene: TRBJ2-3; d_gene: -; v_gene: TRBV5-1; abundance: many; CDR3nt: TGCGCCAGCAGCTTGGCCCCTCCGACAGATACGCAGTATTTT; CDR3aa: CASSLAPPTDTQYF
j_gene: TRBJ2-5; d_gene: -; v_gene: TRBV29-1; abundance: few; CDR3nt: TGCAGCGTACAACAGGGTGGGATCGGTGAGACCCAGTACTTC; CDR3aa: CSVQQGGIGETQYF
j_gene: TRBJ1-1; d_gene: -; v_gene: TRBV12-3/TRBV12-4; abundance: few; CDR3nt: TGTGCCAGCAACTTTTGGGAGGCGGCTGAAGCTTTCTTT; CDR3aa: CASNFWEAAEAFF
j_gene: TRBJ2-7; d_gene: -; v_gene: TRBV4-3; abundance: few; CDR3nt: TGCGCCAGCAGCCACATGCGGACAAGTTACGAGCAGTACTTC; CDR3aa: CASSHMRTSYEQYF
j_gene: TRBJ1-2; d_gene: -; v_gene: TRBV5-5; abundance: -; CDR3nt: TGTGCCAGCAGCTTGTCCGGCAGGGACTATGGCTACACCTTC; CDR3aa: CASSLSGRDYGYTF
j_gene: TRBJ2-7; d_gene: TRBD2; v_gene: TRBV4-2; abundance: -; CDR3nt: TGTGCCAGCAGCCAAGTGACAGCGGGAGGATCCTACGAGCAGTACTTC; CDR3aa: CASSQVTAGGSYEQYF
j_gene: TRBJ2-7; d_gene: -; v_gene: TRBV10-3; abundance: -; CDR3nt: TGTGCCATCAGTGGTACCGGGCCCGAGCAGTACTTC; CDR3aa: CAISGTGPEQYF
j_gene: TRBJ1-1; d_gene: TRBD1; v_gene: TRBV2; abundance: few; CDR3nt: TGTGCCAACACACGACAGGGGAACACTGAAGCTTTCTTT; CDR3aa: CANTRQGNTEAFF
j_gene: TRBJ1-4; d_gene: -; v_gene: TRBV20-1; abundance: few; CDR3nt: TGCAGTGCTACCTCCGGCTGGGGTAATGAAAAACTGTTTTTT; CDR3aa: CSATSGWGNEKLFF
j_gene: TRBJ2-7; d_gene: TRBD2; v_gene: TRBV6-1; abundance: few; CDR3nt: TGTGCCAGCAGAACTAGCGGGGGACTGTACGAGCAGTACTTC; CDR3aa: CASRTSGGLYEQYF
j_gene: TRBJ2-5; d_gene: -; v_gene: TRBV12-3/TRBV12-4; abundance: many; CDR3nt: TGTGCCAGCACCCAAGGGGTAACGCGAGAGACCCAGTACTTC; CDR3aa: CASTQGVTRETQYF
j_gene: TRBJ2-3; d_gene: TRBD1; v_gene: TRBV5-4; abundance: few; CDR3nt: TGTGCCAGCAGCGCAAACAGGGGGCAGCGGGATACGCAGTATTTT; CDR3aa: CASSANRGQRDTQYF
j_gene: TRBJ2-5; d_gene: TRBD2; v_gene: TRBV6-1; abundance: -; CDR3nt: TGTGCCAGCAACCCAACCGGGACTAGTCGAGGGGAGACCCAGTACTTC; CDR3aa: CASNPTGTSRGETQYF
j_gene: TRBJ2-1; d_gene: -; v_gene: TRBV15; abundance: few; CDR3nt: TGTGCCACCAGCAGAGATCACTATTACAATGAGCAGTTCTTC; CDR3aa: CATSRDHYYNEQFF
j_gene: TRBJ2-7; d_gene: TRBD1; v_gene: TRBV11-3; abundance: few; CDR3nt: TGTGCCAGCAGTTACGACAGGGTGAGGCCCTACGAGCAGTACTTC; CDR3aa: CASSYDRVRPYEQYF
j_gene: TRBJ2-1; d_gene: -; v_gene: TRBV4-2; abundance: many; CDR3nt: TGTGCCAGCAGCCAAGAGGGGGTTCAGGATGAGCAGTTCTTC; CDR3aa: CASSQEGVQDEQFF
j_gene: TRBJ2-7; d_gene: TRBD2; v_gene: TRBV6-1; abundance: -; CDR3nt: TGTGCCAGCAGCCACGGGACTAGCGCTAATTCCTACGAGCAGTACTTC; CDR3aa: CASSHGTSANSYEQYF
j_gene: TRBJ2-3; d_gene: -; v_gene: TRBV4-3; abundance: few; CDR3nt: TGCGCCAGCAGCCAAGGTGGGGGGGCAGTCGCAGATACGCAGTATTTT; CDR3aa: CASSQGGGAVADTQYF
j_gene: TRBJ2-3; d_gene: -; v_gene: TRBV20-1; abundance: few; CDR3nt: TGCAGTGCTAGAGTTCCGGGATTGACAGATACGCAGTATTTT; CDR3aa: CSARVPGLTDTQYF
j_gene: TRBJ2-7; d_gene: -; v_gene: TRBV4-2; abundance: -; CDR3nt: TGTGCCAGCAGCCAACCCCAGGGGACATCTTACGAGCAGTACTTC; CDR3aa: CASSQPQGTSYEQYF
j_gene: TRBJ2-1; d_gene: -; v_gene: TRBV24-1; abundance: once; CDR3nt: TGTGCCACCAGTGGAACGGGGGTCGGGGAGCAGTTCTTC; CDR3aa: CATSGTGVGEQFF
j_gene: TRBJ2-7; d_gene: -; v_gene: TRBV2; abundance: -; CDR3nt: TGTGCCAGCACCATATACAACGAGCAGTACTTC; CDR3aa: CASTIYNEQYF
j_gene: TRBJ2-1; d_gene: TRBD2; v_gene: TRBV20-1; abundance: few; CDR3nt: TGCAGTGCTAGGATTATAGCGGGAGGGCCCAGTGATGAGCAGTTCTTC; CDR3aa: CSARIIAGGPSDEQFF
j_gene: TRBJ1-4; d_gene: -; v_gene: TRBV20-1; abundance: few; CDR3nt: TGCAGTGCTAGAGATATCGTTGGGGGGAGTGAAAAACTGTTTTTT; CDR3aa: CSARDIVGGSEKLFF
j_gene: TRBJ2-1; d_gene: TRBD2; v_gene: TRBV28; abundance: -; CDR3nt: TGTGCCAGCAGGTATAGCGGGAGGGCCGGGAATGAGCAGTTCTTC; CDR3aa: CASRYSGRAGNEQFF
j_gene: TRBJ2-1; d_gene: -; v_gene: TRBV7-8; abundance: few; CDR3nt: TGTGCCAGCAGCTTAGAACCCCGCGAGCAGTTCTTC; CDR3aa: CASSLEPREQFF
j_gene: TRBJ1-1; d_gene: -; v_gene: TRBV7-2; abundance: few; CDR3nt: TGTGCCAGCAGCCCCACGAGCTTCCAGGGGGAAGCTTTCTTT; CDR3aa: CASSPTSFQGEAFF
j_gene: TRBJ1-1; d_gene: -; v_gene: TRBV24-1; abundance: -; CDR3nt: TGTGCCACCAGTGATTTCTCAGGGATAGAAGCTTTCTTT; CDR3aa: CATSDFSGIEAFF
j_gene: TRBJ2-7; d_gene: -; v_gene: TRBV30; abundance: -; CDR3nt: TGTGCCTGGAGTGCCACCTTCGAGCAGTACTTC; CDR3aa: CAWSATFEQYF
j_gene: TRBJ2-1; d_gene: -; v_gene: TRBV29-1; abundance: few; CDR3nt: TGCAGCGTTGGGGGACGGGCCATAAATGAGCAGTTCTTC; CDR3aa: CSVGGRAINEQFF
j_gene: TRBJ1-2; d_gene: -; v_gene: TRBV20-1; abundance: many; CDR3nt: TGCAGTGCCGCTGGGGGGTCCTATGGCTACACCTTC; CDR3aa: CSAAGGSYGYTF
j_gene: TRBJ2-7; d_gene: TRBD2; v_gene: TRBV18; abundance: -; CDR3nt: TGTGCCAGCTCACCAAGGTCTAGCGGCTACGAGCAGTACTTC; CDR3aa: CASSPRSSGYEQYF
j_gene: TRBJ1-1; d_gene: -; v_gene: TRBV20-1; abundance: few; CDR3nt: TGCAGTGCGCCCGTCGGGGGCCCGGGGACTGAAGCTTTCTTT; CDR3aa: CSAPVGGPGTEAFF
j_gene: TRBJ1-2; d_gene: -; v_gene: TRBV18; abundance: few; CDR3nt: TGTGCCAGCACCGCACTGGGACAAACGTCTAACTATGGCTACACCTTC; CDR3aa: CASTALGQTSNYGYTF
j_gene: TRBJ2-7; d_gene: TRBD2; v_gene: TRBV7-3; abundance: -; CDR3nt: TGTGCCAGCAGCATCACTAGCGGGGGGGCCTACGAGCAGTACTTC; CDR3aa: CASSITSGGAYEQYF
j_gene: TRBJ2-5; d_gene: TRBD2; v_gene: TRBV20-1; abundance: many; CDR3nt: TGCAGTGCTAGCGGCCTAGCGGATAACCAAGAGACCCAGTACTTC; CDR3aa: CSASGLADNQETQYF
j_gene: TRBJ2-6; d_gene: TRBD2; v_gene: TRBV4-2; abundance: many; CDR3nt: TGTGCCAGCAGCCAAGGTGAACTAGCGGGGTCAGGGGCCAACGTCCTGACTTTC; CDR3aa: CASSQGELAGSGANVLTF
j_gene: TRBJ1-5; d_gene: TRBD1; v_gene: TRBV7-9; abundance: -; CDR3nt: TGTGCCAGCAGCCGGGACAGAATTCAGCCCCAGCATTTT; CDR3aa: CASSRDRIQPQHF
j_gene: TRBJ2-7; d_gene: -; v_gene: TRBV20-1; abundance: few; CDR3nt: TGCAGTGCTAGCCCATTGGGGGGTGAGCAGTACTTC; CDR3aa: CSASPLGGEQYF
j_gene: TRBJ2-7; d_gene: -; v_gene: TRBV7-2; abundance: few; CDR3nt: TGTGCCAGCAGCCGTGCTCGACAGGGAGGGAACTACGAGCAGTACTTC; CDR3aa: CASSRARQGGNYEQYF
j_gene: TRBJ2-1; d_gene: -; v_gene: TRBV7-2; abundance: -; CDR3nt: TGTGCCAGCAGCTTAATTGCGGACTCCTACAATGAGCAGTTCTTC; CDR3aa: CASSLIADSYNEQFF
j_gene: TRBJ1-4; d_gene: -; v_gene: TRBV10-2; abundance: -; CDR3nt: TGCGCCAGCAGTGACACCCAATCAACTAATGAAAAACTGTTTTTT; CDR3aa: CASSDTQSTNEKLFF
j_gene: TRBJ1-6; d_gene: TRBD1; v_gene: TRBV4-3; abundance: few; CDR3nt: TGCGCCAGCAGCCAGGGTATTTCCGGGACAGGGAATTCACCCCTCCACTTT; CDR3aa: CASSQGISGTGNSPLHF
j_gene: TRBJ1-2; d_gene: -; v_gene: TRBV7-2; abundance: few; CDR3nt: TGTGCCAGCAGCTTAGACACTGTTAGCTACACCTTC; CDR3aa: CASSLDTVSYTF
j_gene: TRBJ2-2; d_gene: -; v_gene: TRBV7-9; abundance: -; CDR3nt: TGTGCCAGCTTCCCGGGACCGGGAGCCTCCACCGGGGAGCTGTTTTTT; CDR3aa: CASFPGPGASTGELFF
j_gene: TRBJ1-1; d_gene: -; v_gene: TRBV19; abundance: few; CDR3nt: TGTGCCAGTAGTATGGGACGGGAGAACACTGAAGCTTTCTTT; CDR3aa: CASSMGRENTEAFF
j_gene: TRBJ2-2; d_gene: -; v_gene: TRBV7-2; abundance: few; CDR3nt: TGTGCCAGCAGCTTCTTGGTTCGGTTGACCGGGGAGCTGTTTTTT; CDR3aa: CASSFLVRLTGELFF